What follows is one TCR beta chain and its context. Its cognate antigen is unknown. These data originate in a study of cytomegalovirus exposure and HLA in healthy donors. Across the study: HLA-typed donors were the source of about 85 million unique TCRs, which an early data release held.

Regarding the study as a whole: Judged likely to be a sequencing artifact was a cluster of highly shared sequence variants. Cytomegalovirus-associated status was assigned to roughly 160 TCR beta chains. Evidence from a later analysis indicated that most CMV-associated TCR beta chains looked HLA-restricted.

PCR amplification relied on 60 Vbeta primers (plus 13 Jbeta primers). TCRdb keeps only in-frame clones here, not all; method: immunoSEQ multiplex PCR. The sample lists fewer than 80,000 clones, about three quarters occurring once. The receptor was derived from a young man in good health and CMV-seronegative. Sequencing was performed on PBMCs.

CDR3 amino acids: CASSGTGTGNSPLHF. The CDR3 DNA reads TGTGCCAGCAGCGGTACCGGGACAGGGAATTCACCCCTCCACTTT. V is TRBV11-2 and J is TRBJ1-6, with 9 bases lining up with TRBD1. From germline, CDR1 is SGHAT and CDR2 FQNNGV. This CDR3 region has 15 residues. J was trimmed by 7 bases and V by 5 bases; bases with no gene match: 6.